This TCR beta chain was retrieved from a study of blood T cell repertoires in COVID-19 (dated by TCRdb to 2018 to 2020). With respect to the entire study: Collaborator samples came from the United States, Italy and Spain and covered acute and convalescent phases of COVID-19. The prospective study material was composed of cDNA or gDNA derived from T cells, B-cell-depleted T cells, or PBMCs. Subjects who had been exposed to COVID-19, were actively infected with it, or had recovered from it provided the deeply sampled blood TCRbeta repertoires that made up the dataset. The repertoires were made available in a free public database intended to serve as a resource for research on the immune response to SARS-CoV-2. Samples came from the ongoing ImmuneRACE study (first 160 participants) plus 1,254 subjects from 6 global collaborators. A de-identified subject ID, COVID-19 status, age in years and sex were almost always included in the sample metadata. Where HLA class I and class II types were available, the types were taken from metadata supplied by the sample provider, not from assay-based typing. Study-wide findings and limitations: How much clinical and demographic metadata was included differed by source and by participant, and the metadata was provided uncurated.

The immunoSEQ Assay, a bias-controlled multiplex PCR, was used to amplify TCRbeta CDR3 regions from genomic DNA. The original pipeline was this. Nucleated cell counts per sample were estimated from amplification of reference gene primers within the assay. To quantify the absolute abundance of each unique TCRbeta CDR3 rearrangement, sequence reads were collapsed and filtered. For each sample, productive Simpson clonality was calculated as the square root of Simpson's diversity index across productive rearrangements. TCRdb re-hosts the immuneACCESS table, in-frame sequences only. Its copies lack some clones; in the studies checked, an unresolved V gene accounts for under half of them, and the cause for the rest is not known. V and J calls and clone size come straight from that table; D and trimming were deduced from the DNA. The sample table contains 450,000 to 500,000 clones; only one count was recorded for 80% to 90% of them. The top ten clones comprise approximately 3.2% of the sample.

Collaborating institutions collected whole blood in K2EDTA tubes following their own protocols. Collaborator samples were shipped for TCRbeta analysis as frozen whole blood, isolated PBMCs, or DNA extracted from either sample type. The V end loses 0 bases and the J end loses 5 bases, and a stretch of 25 bases separates them. From a lookup of the germline V gene (reference sequence), CDR1 and CDR2 are LNHNV and YYDKDF. There are 19 amino acids in the CDR3, from cysteine to phenylalanine inclusive. CDR3 DNA is the only sequence kept; it has 57 bases, read in frame from the first base. In regard to this clone: What antigen it recognizes has not been identified. One base away there is no much larger clone; base qualities are not given.

The receptor chain draws on TRBV15 and TRBJ2-5, and TRBD1 may be the D gene, going by 6 matching bases. The receptor was derived from a human donor in a cohort sampled during active COVID-19. The sample consisted of peripheral blood. The encoded CDR3 is CATSRDTGTGLSLGETQYF. The sequence in DNA is TGTGCCACCAGCAGAGACACAGGGACGGGGTTGTCCCTGGGGGAGACCCAGTACTTC.